This T cell receptor (beta chain) appears in the sequencing data of a study of T cell repertoires in cytomegalovirus infection. Study information: The public TCR beta signatures pointed to both CMV infection and matching HLA type.

Study-wide findings and caveats: The study found HLA-C-restricted CMV-specific TCR beta clonotypes dominating the ex vivo response. Accumulated public TCR beta family frequency recognized individuals carrying CMV together with the relevant HLA.

TCRdb called the reads again in MiXCR, with one record for every CDR3 protein. This sample has about 130,000 distinct CDR3 sequences, with roughly a quarter found just once. The length of the CDR3 is 15 residues. Germline values: CDR1 MDHEN, CDR2 SYDVKM. V lost 6 bases and J lost 4; bases outside the gene matches: 11. Comments on this clonotype: The antigen is undetermined.

The TCR originated in a human donor in good health (CMV status not recorded). Some clones in this sample may be carry-over from other donors' samples. This chain joins TRBV28 and TRBJ1-1, with TRBD1 identical over 7 bases. The sequenced sample was PBMCs, sequenced either directly or after in vitro stimulation (not recorded which). This CDR3 reads CASSSTTGSGTEAFF. The CDR3 DNA follows: TGTGCCAGCAGCTCGACGACAGGGTCCGGCACTGAAGCTTTCTTT. Together with reference TRBV28 and TRBJ1-1, the CDR3 gives the full variable domain: DVKVTQSSRYLVKRTGEKVFLECVQDMDHENMFWYRQDPGLGLRLIYFSYDVKMKEKGDIPEGYSVSREKKERFSLILESASTNQTSMYLCASSSTTGSGTEAFFGQGTRLTVV.